One and the same sample provided the 29 T cell receptor beta chains below, sequenced in a study of shared T cell receptors in the human thymus. Libraries were prepared by immunoSEQ multiplex PCR; TCRdb keeps only in-frame clonotypes and omits some of them. The profile shows 650,000 to 950,000 clones, approximately 85% of them singletons. The same data also went into a second study, on human thymus T cells.

Sequencing used thymocytes. The receptors were sampled from a girl under two years old with a congenital heart defect.

This chain connects TRBV4-2 to TRBJ2-2, with 7 positions matching TRBD2. Trimming at V came to 5 bases and at J to 1 base, leaving 7 bases not matched to a gene. The CDR3 is 16 residues long. From germline, CDR1 is LGHNA and CDR2 YNFKEQ. CDR3 DNA: TGTGCCAGCAGCGGCGGGCGGGGGAAGAACACCGGGGAGCTGTTTTTT. Amino acids: CASSGGRGKNTGELFF.

The V call is TRBV29-1, the J call TRBJ1-1, with D maybe TRBD1 (5 bases). The CDR3 extends over 12 amino acids. CDR1 and CDR2 (germline): SQVTM, ANQGSEA. V lost 4 bases and J 10 bases, leaving 16 bases between the germline ends. CDR3 loop: CSVAEERGLAFF. Written as DNA, the CDR3 is TGCAGCGTTGCCGAGGAGCGGGGCCTAGCTTTCTTT.

The chain has TRBV10-3 and TRBJ2-3, with unresolved D. V was trimmed by 0 bases and J by 5 bases, leaving 15 bases between them. Germline CDR1 is ENHRY and CDR2 is SYGVKD. This CDR3 is 16 amino acids long. CDR3 protein: CAISESPIQVEDTQYF. CDR3 nucleotide sequence: TGTGCCATCAGTGAGTCCCCCATTCAGGTTGAAGATACGCAGTATTTT.

V usage is TRBV18 and J usage is TRBJ2-2; D may be TRBD1 (6 bases). Germline lookup yields CDR1 KGHSH and CDR2 LQKENI. CDR3 length: 15 amino acids. Trimming took 4 bases from V and 8 from J, leaving 17 bases between them. The CDR3 loop reads CASSLSTGSQGELFF. CDR3 nucleotide sequence: TGTGCCAGCTCACTCTCGACAGGATCCCAAGGGGAGCTGTTTTTT.

The V gene is TRBV11-2, the J gene TRBJ1-2, with 8 bases lining up with TRBD1. CDR3 size: 15 residues. V trimming: 5 bases; J trimming: 8 bases; junction bases outside the gene matches: 13. The V gene's germline CDR1 is SGHAT and CDR2 FQNNGV. This CDR3 is CASSPTRTGSFGYTF. Here the CDR3 DNA reads TGTGCCAGCAGCCCAACCCGGACAGGGAGTTTCGGCTACACCTTC.

This rearrangement joins TRBV5-4 to TRBJ2-5; 10 bases map to TRBD2. The germline V gene has CDR1 SGHNT and CDR2 YYREEE (reference sequence). This CDR3 contains 16 residues. With V trimmed by 2 bases and J by 5 bases, 9 bases remained unmatched. CDR3 DNA: TGTGCCAGCAGCTTAGACCTTAGCGGGGGGATCGAGACCCAGTACTTC. As protein: CASSLDLSGGIETQYF.

V and J are TRBV7-9 and TRBJ2-5, with 11 nucleotides matching TRBD2. V gave up 5 bases and J gave up 3 bases; unmatched junction bases: 11. Germline-derived CDR1 and CDR2 are SEHNR and FQNEAQ (reference sequence). The CDR3 covers 17 residues. The CDR3 DNA follows: TGTGCCAGCAGCGGTGTAACTAGCGGGGGACCTAAAGAGACCCAGTACTTC. Encoded protein: CASSGVTSGGPKETQYF.

V is TRBV10-2 and J is TRBJ1-6, with 7 bases lining up with TRBD1. V gave up 8 bases and J gave up 7 bases; unmatched junction bases: 8. The CDR3 extends over 14 amino acids. The germline gives CDR1 WSHSY, CDR2 SAAADI. CDR3 in DNA: TGCGCCAGCCGACCTGACAGGGTCAATTCACCCCTCCACTTT. This codes for CASRPDRVNSPLHF.

The chain joins TRBV5-1 to TRBJ2-1, with 12 bases fitting TRBD1. This CDR3 region has 15 residues. Germline V lookup: CDR1 SGHRS, CDR2 YFSETQ. Trimming at V came to 4 bases and at J to 10 bases, leaving 9 bases not matched to a gene. As DNA, the CDR3 is TGCGCCAGCAGCCCCTCGGGACAGGGGGCGCGGGAGCAGTTCTTC. It specifies CASSPSGQGAREQFF.

J is TRBJ1-2 and V is TRBV5-1, with TRBD1 matching over 7 bases. The CDR3 sequence is 15 residues long. The germline gives CDR1 SGHRS, CDR2 YFSETQ. V lost 7 bases, J lost 0 bases, and 9 bases stayed unmatched. The CDR3 sequence: CASGETDRTNYGYTF. For the CDR3, the DNA is TGCGCCAGCGGAGAAACGGACAGGACTAACTATGGCTACACCTTC.

This rearrangement joins TRBV6-8 to TRBJ2-7; D is possibly TRBD1 (6 bases). The V and J ends lost 10 bases and 4 bases respectively, with 14 bases between them. The CDR3 runs to 12 residues. CDR1 is MNHGY, CDR2 SAAAGT, per germline. CDR3 region: CATTEGDYEQYF. The CDR3 nucleotides read TGTGCCACCACCGAGGGGGATTACGAGCAGTACTTC.

This clone was seen a few times. This chain joins TRBV7-6 and TRBJ2-1; 8 bases align to TRBD1. The CDR3 loop spans 15 amino acids. With 5 bases clipped from V and 1 base from J, the junction kept 4 bases outside the gene matches. Germline V gene lookup returns CDR1 SGHVS and CDR2 FNYEAQ. The CDR3 reads CASSRQGSSYNEQFF. In DNA, the CDR3 is TGTGCCAGCAGCCGACAGGGGTCTTCCTACAATGAGCAGTTCTTC.

The rearrangement links TRBV7-2 to TRBJ1-4; 8 bases are a match to TRBD1. Germline V CDR1 and CDR2: SGHTA, FQGNSA. This CDR3 is built from 16 residues. With V trimmed by 4 bases and J by 12 bases, 16 bases remained unmatched. The CDR3 nucleotides are TGTGCCAGCAGCTCACTCCGGGACAGGCCGTACCGTCAACTGTTTTTT. This sequence encodes CASSSLRDRPYRQLFF.

Only one count was recorded for this clone. V usage is TRBV7-2 and J usage is TRBJ1-2, with D perhaps TRBD1 (5 bases). Between the trimmed V and J ends, which lost 5 bases and 6 bases, there was a span of 19 bases. CDR1 is SGHTA and CDR2 is FQGNSA in the germline V gene. This CDR3 has 15 amino acids. CDR3 amino acids: CASSPYLRQKDGYTF. The CDR3 nucleotides are TGTGCCAGCAGCCCTTACCTACGACAGAAAGATGGCTACACCTTC.

This clone was counted once. This sequence joins TRBV6-5 and TRBJ1-2; TRBD1 matches at 7 bases. With V trimmed by 2 bases and J by 7 bases, 4 bases remained unmatched. The CDR3 contains 13 residues. Germline CDR1 is MNHEY and CDR2 is SVGAGI. CDR3 loop: CASSYPTGLGYTF. The CDR3 DNA sequence: TGTGCCAGCAGTTACCCGACAGGGCTTGGCTACACCTTC.

The table lists this clone with a few counts. The rearrangement joins TRBV5-6 to TRBJ2-2, with D tentatively TRBD2 (7 bases). The V gene's germline CDR1 is SGHDT and CDR2 YYEEEE. Trimming cost V 6 bases and J 4 bases, with 13 bases left between them. CDR3 length: 14 residues. CDR3 region: CASTWGGPTGELFF. DNA for the CDR3: TGTGCCAGCACGTGGGGGGGGCCCACCGGGGAGCTGTTTTTT.

The chain uses TRBV4-1 and TRBJ2-1, with 9 bases fitting TRBD2. Germline CDR1 reads MGHRA; CDR2 reads YSYEKL. Trimming took 1 base from V and 2 from J; bases not matched to a gene: 6. The CDR3 length is 17 residues. The CDR3 DNA reads as TGCGCCAGCAGCCAAGTCCCGACTAGCGGACCCTACAATGAGCAGTTCTTC. Amino acid sequence: CASSQVPTSGPYNEQFF.

The chain combines TRBV28 with TRBJ2-3; 8 bases map to TRBD2. After removal of 1 base from V and 6 bases from J, the junction contained 9 bases not matched to a gene. The CDR3 covers 16 residues. CDR1 MDHEN and CDR2 SYDVKM come from the germline V gene. The CDR3 nucleotides read TGTGCCAGCAGTTTATTTCGGGGGGGCTGGGTGGATACGCAGTATTTT. It is translated as CASSLFRGGWVDTQYF.

The rearrangement uses TRBV2 and TRBJ1-1, with TRBD1 as a possible D gene (6 bases). The CDR3 spans 13 residues. From germline, CDR1 is SNHLY and CDR2 FYNNEI. V was trimmed by 7 bases and J by 5 bases, leaving 14 bases between them. CDR3 protein: CASNEGGWTEAFF. The DNA of the CDR3 is TGTGCCAGCAATGAGGGGGGGTGGACTGAAGCTTTCTTT. Together with reference TRBV2 and TRBJ1-1, the CDR3 gives the full variable domain: EPEVTQTPSHQVTQMGQEVILRCVPISNHLYFYWYRQILGQKVEFLVSFYNNEISEKSEIFDDQFSVERPDGSNFTLKIRSTKLEDSAMYFCASNEGGWTEAFFGQGTRLTVV.

The CDR3 region has the DNA TGTGCCAGAAGCTTAGGGACAGGGAAAATTTTATACTATGGCTACACCTTC. Protein product: CARSLGTGKILYYGYTF. The chain links TRBV5-3 to TRBJ1-2, with TRBD1 matching 9 bases. TRBV5-3 is annotated as an ORF whose role is uncertain. The CDR3 extends over 17 amino acids. Trimming removed 2 bases from V and 3 bases from J; junction bases left unmatched: 11.

CDR3 sequence: CASRGDWNTEAFF. In nucleotides, the CDR3 is TGTGCCAGCAGAGGGGACTGGAACACTGAAGCTTTCTTT. The V and J genes are TRBV2 and TRBJ1-1, with D possibly matching TRBD1 (5 bases). The CDR3 length is 13 residues. Trimming removed 6 bases at V and 1 base at J, with 9 bases between. CDR1 SNHLY and CDR2 FYNNEI come from the germline V gene.

This clone showed up just once. This chain links TRBV28 with TRBJ1-2; 7 nucleotides line up with TRBD1. CDR3 size: 14 residues. Germline trimming cut 7 bases from V and 8 bases from J; bases unmatched to any gene: 13. Germline V CDR1 and CDR2: MDHEN, SYDVKM. CDR3 protein: CASIKGAGNKGYTF. The CDR3 bases are TGTGCCAGCATTAAGGGGGCTGGCAATAAGGGCTACACCTTC.

The V gene is TRBV14, the J gene TRBJ1-2; D gene uncertain. The CDR3 runs 15 residues. Germline CDR1 and CDR2: SGHDN and FVKESK. The V and J ends lost 3 bases and 0 bases respectively, with 11 bases between them. In DNA, the CDR3 is TGTGCCAGCAGCCAGGAACCGGGGACTAACTATGGCTACACCTTC. Translation gives CASSQEPGTNYGYTF.

This clone was observed a few times. The rearrangement links TRBV5-1 to TRBJ2-1, with D possibly TRBD2 on 6 matching bases. Per the germline V gene, CDR1 is SGHRS and CDR2 is YFSETQ. The V end lost 4 bases, the J end lost 0 bases, and 11 bases lay between the germline ends. CDR3 length equals 15 residues. Written as DNA, the CDR3 is TGCGCCAGCAGCGGTAAACTAGCCTCCTACAATGAGCAGTTCTTC. Translation: CASSGKLASYNEQFF.

The CDR3 DNA reads TGTGCCAGCAGCCAAGTCGGTACAGTTTCGGCCGGCACTGAAGCTTTCTTT. Its translation: CASSQVGTVSAGTEAFF. This chain connects TRBV14 to TRBJ1-1; D gene unclear. V was cut by 1 base and J by 4 bases, with 19 bases left in between. CDR1 and CDR2 from the germline V gene are SGHDN and FVKESK. This CDR3 is built from 17 residues.

This chain joins TRBV6-5 and TRBJ1-2, with 10 bases aligning to TRBD1. The CDR3 is 16 amino acids. J gave up 2 bases and V 0 bases, and 3 bases lay outside the gene matches. Per germline, CDR1 MNHEY and CDR2 SVGAGI. The CDR3 sequence: CASSYSGTGENYGYTF. In DNA form, the CDR3 reads TGTGCCAGCAGTTACTCCGGGACAGGGGAGAACTATGGCTACACCTTC.

This chain uses TRBV4-3 with TRBJ1-2, with D unclear. The CDR3 length is 17 residues. The germline V and J ends were trimmed by 0 bases and 4 bases, with 18 bases remaining between them. CDR1 and CDR2 from the germline V gene are LGHNA and YSLEER. CDR3: CASSQDKRQPKIYGYTF. As DNA, the CDR3 is TGCGCCAGCAGCCAAGATAAGCGGCAGCCGAAGATCTATGGCTACACCTTC.

The chain couples TRBV9 to TRBJ2-5; 10 nucleotides line up with TRBD2. The CDR3 extends over 17 amino acids. Trimming took 0 bases from V and 2 from J; bases not matched to a gene: 7. Germline V gene lookup returns CDR1 SGDLS and CDR2 YYNGEE. CDR3 amino acids: CASSVGSSGGQQETQYF. CDR3 coding DNA: TGTGCCAGCAGCGTAGGGTCTAGCGGGGGACAACAAGAGACCCAGTACTTC.

The V and J genes are TRBV14 and TRBJ2-6, with D uncertain. The CDR3 extends over 16 amino acids. Trimming shortened V by 0 bases and J by 0 bases, and 6 bases separated the two germline ends. Germline CDR1 and CDR2: SGHDN and FVKESK. CDR3 coding DNA: TGTGCCAGCAGCCAAGATTCTATCTCTGGGGCCAACGTCCTGACTTTC. It translates to CASSQDSISGANVLTF.